The clone carrying this T cell receptor beta chain was counted between two and nine times. This specimen comes from a study of T cells in Graves' hyperthyroidism and ophthalmopathy. Trimming took 9 bases from V and 4 from J, leaving 10 bases between them. This CDR3 is built from 12 residues. Germline V gene sequence: CDR1 SGHAT, CDR2 FQDESV (reference sequence). RNA transcripts served as the template for amplifying TCR beta CDR3 regions. Using the HTBI primer set, a first-round RT-PCR was run on the TCR CDR3. TCRdb called the multiplex PCR reads again in MiXCR, with one record for every CDR3 protein. The table includes under 350,000 distinct CDR3 sequences, over 15% detected once.

The clonotype was recovered from a woman aged 60-70 years with Graves' ophthalmopathy. Input material: blood. V usage is TRBV11-1 and J usage is TRBJ1-5, with D maybe TRBD1 (6 bases). CDR3 residues: CASKTGNQPQHF. In DNA, the CDR3 is TGTGCCAGTAAAACAGGGAATCAGCCCCAGCATTTT.